This T cell receptor beta chain was sequenced in a study of blood T cell repertoires in COVID-19. CDR1 is SEHNR, CDR2 FQNEAQ, per germline (reference sequence). The trim removed 5 bases at V and 3 bases at J, leaving 3 bases unmatched. This CDR3 contains 15 residues. Some clones are missing from TCRdb's copy, which holds only in-frame ones; the method was immunoSEQ multiplex PCR. The sample carries about 140,000 clones, 70% to 90% recorded once. The genes are TRBV7-9 and TRBJ2-7, with 14 bases matching TRBD2. The sequence came from a woman between 50 and 59 years old with acute COVID-19. Material for sequencing was PBMCs or T cells enriched from blood (not recorded which). The CDR3 is CASSPGLAGVYEQYF. The CDR3 DNA reads as TGTGCCAGCAGCCCGGGACTAGCGGGAGTCTACGAGCAGTACTTC.